This T cell receptor (beta chain) was obtained from a study of OX40 agonist ivuxolimab in advanced cancers. Study background: Given to patients was ivuxolimab, an agonistic anti-OX40 (CD134) antibody. The dose-escalation cohort had hepatocellular carcinoma, melanoma, renal cell or head and neck cancer.

Profiling relied on immunoSEQ multiplex PCR, and the TCRdb table lists in-frame clones only, not all of them. The data show about 55,000 clones, around four fifths seen once. Overall study findings and caveats: Expansion of clones was among the lowest in partial responders at 0.1-3.0 mg/kg. Averaged across samples, CD8+ T cells carried more expanded clones than CD4+ did.

This CDR3 spans 15 amino acids. The J segment lost 3 bases and the V segment lost 4 bases, leaving 4 bases of the junction unmatched. CDR1 ENHRY and CDR2 SYGVKD come from the germline V gene. About this clone: Its antigen is still unknown.

The chain combines TRBV10-3 with TRBJ2-2; 8 bases line up with TRBD1. The clonotype comes from an adult with an advanced solid tumor such as melanoma, head and neck, liver or kidney cancer. Sample: CD4+ or CD8+ T cells sorted from blood, taken in a trial of the OX40 agonist ivuxolimab. The CDR3 reads CAISAQGADTGELFF. The CDR3 DNA is TGTGCCATCAGTGCCCAGGGGGCGGACACCGGGGAGCTGTTTTTT.